This TCR beta chain came from a study of blood T cell repertoires in COVID-19. About the research overall: Researchers got acute and convalescent COVID-19 samples from the United States, Italy and Spain. The cDNA or gDNA used as material had been derived from T cells, B-cell-depleted T cells, or PBMCs.

Per the study methods: From reference gene primer amplification, estimates of nucleated cell counts were derived. Assay: immunoSEQ multiplex PCR; the TCRdb copy retains only in-frame clones and omits some. From that table come the V and J calls and clone size; the DNA was used to work out D and trimming. The table includes under 250,000 clones, around nine tenths detected once. The germline V gene encodes CDR1 MGHDK and CDR2 SYGVNS. The V and J ends lost 8 bases and 6 bases respectively, with 17 bases between them. The CDR3 is 15 amino acids. Sequencing was carried out using peripheral blood. This sequence was found in a woman in her 70s with active or convalescent COVID-19. The chain recombines TRBV25-1 with TRBJ1-6; TRBD1 is a possible D gene (5 bases). CDR3 nucleotides: TGTGCCAGCGGGGCCTCTGGACCATTTAATTCACCCCTCCACTTT. This encodes CASGASGPFNSPLHF.